Below, 31 T cell receptor beta chains from the same sample are listed, as sequenced in a study of CD8 T cells in Susac syndrome. RNA, at roughly 0.45 to 1 ug, was reverse transcribed with random hexamers. TCRdb analysed the immunoSEQ multiplex PCR reads with MiXCR anew, one entry per CDR3 protein. The repertoire holds approximately 190,000 distinct CDR3 sequences, with 85% to 95% as singletons. Sequenced: CD8+ T cells from PBMCs. These receptors were obtained from a human donor with Susac syndrome.

V and J are TRBV20-1 and TRBJ2-5; tentatively, D is TRBD2 (6 bases). V dropped 2 bases and J dropped 2 bases, with 9 bases sitting between them. CDR1 and CDR2 from the germline V gene are DFQATT and SNEGSKA (reference sequence). This CDR3 is 13 amino acids long. The CDR3 sequence: CSARFGGQETQYF. As DNA, the CDR3 is TGCAGTGCTAGATTTGGGGGGCAAGAGACCCAGTACTTC.

In its sample, this clonotype was seen once. This chain links TRBV7-9 with TRBJ1-2, with D hard to call. This CDR3 has 12 amino acids. In germline, CDR1 is SEHNR, CDR2 FQNEAQ (reference sequence). V lost 3 bases to trimming and J lost 6 bases, with 8 bases between them. The CDR3 region is CASSFRTDGYTF. CDR3 sequence (DNA): TGTGCCAGCAGCTTTCGGACGGATGGCTACACCTTC. The entire variable domain, with the rest obtained from reference TRBV7-9 and TRBJ1-2, is as follows: DTGVSQNPRHKITKRGQNVTFRCDPISEHNRLYWYRQTLGQGPEFLTYFQNEAQLEKSRLLSDRFSAERPKGSFSTLEIQRTEQGDSAMYLCASSFRTDGYTFGSGTRLTVV.

The chain uses TRBV27 and TRBJ2-1; D is perhaps TRBD2 (6 bases). Trimming took 6 bases from V and 6 from J, leaving 9 bases between them. The V gene's germline CDR1 is MNHEY and CDR2 SMNVEV (reference sequence). This CDR3 has 12 amino acids. CDR3 amino acids: CASRFGGNEQFF. The CDR3 nucleotides are TGTGCCAGCAGGTTCGGGGGCAATGAGCAGTTCTTC.

V and J are TRBV20-1 and TRBJ2-1; D is perhaps TRBD2 (5 bases). The CDR3 loop spans 16 amino acids. V gave up 3 bases and J gave up 0 bases, with 15 bases separating them. Germline V gives CDR1 DFQATT, CDR2 SNEGSKA (reference sequence). CDR3 in amino acids: CSASISDFSSYNEQFF. CDR3 DNA sequence: TGCAGTGCTAGTATTTCGGACTTCAGCTCCTACAATGAGCAGTTCTTC.

The chain links TRBV2 to TRBJ2-5; 11 bases line up with TRBD1. Germline values: CDR1 SNHLY, CDR2 FYNNEI. J gave up 3 bases and V 6 bases, and 6 bases lay outside the gene matches. The CDR3 is 15 residues long. The CDR3 bases are TGTGCCAGCAGGAGGACAGGGGGCGTCGAAGAGACCCAGTACTTC. It yields the protein CASRRTGGVEETQYF.

The V call is TRBV10-3, the J call TRBJ1-5; D perhaps matches TRBD1 (5 bases). This CDR3 spans 16 amino acids. V lost 5 bases, J lost 0 bases, and 14 bases lay in between. Germline V gene data show CDR1 as ENHRY and CDR2 as SYGVKD. CDR3 nucleotide sequence: TGTGCCATCAGTCCCGGGACGGAAGATAGCAATCAGCCCCAGCATTTT. Translating it yields CAISPGTEDSNQPQHF.

The gene calls are TRBV24-1 and TRBJ2-7; perhaps TRBD2 as D (5 bases). Trimming cost V 2 bases and J 0 bases, with 16 bases left between them. This CDR3 contains 17 residues. Germline values: CDR1 KGHDR, CDR2 SFDVKD. CDR3: CATSDSRAEPLSYEQYF. In DNA form, the CDR3 reads TGTGCCACCAGTGATTCGCGAGCGGAACCCCTCTCCTACGAGCAGTACTTC.

The V gene is TRBV7-2, the J gene TRBJ1-5; D gene unclear. V was trimmed by 5 bases and J by 3 bases, leaving 8 bases between them. The CDR3 contains 13 residues. Germline loops: CDR1 SGHTA, CDR2 FQGNSA. CDR3 coding DNA: TGTGCCAGCAGCCGGACCTACAATCAGCCCCAGCATTTT. Its protein product is CASSRTYNQPQHF.

J is TRBJ2-3 and V is TRBV18; D uncertain. Germline CDR1 KGHSH, CDR2 LQKENI. The CDR3 extends over 13 amino acids. The V gene lost 3 bases and the J gene lost 2 bases, with 6 bases spanning the gap. CDR3 loop: CASSPGDTDTQYF. CDR3 sequence (DNA): TGTGCCAGCTCACCCGGAGACACAGATACGCAGTATTTT.

The chain is built from TRBV13 and TRBJ2-1; 7 bases line up with TRBD2. In germline, CDR1 is PRHDT, CDR2 FYEKMQ (reference sequence). After removal of 7 bases from V and 5 bases from J, the junction contained 11 bases not matched to a gene. There are 15 residues in the CDR3. Here the CDR3 DNA reads TGTGCCAGCACTCTCAGCGGGGCGGAAAACAATGAGCAGTTCTTC. Protein sequence: CASTLSGAENNEQFF.

The chain has TRBV30 and TRBJ2-1; D is perhaps TRBD2 (5 bases). Trimming took 0 bases from V and 5 from J, leaving 14 bases between them. This CDR3 is 15 amino acids long. Germline V gives CDR1 GTSNPN, CDR2 SVGIG (reference sequence). CDR3 sequence: CAWSVPGNLDNEQFF. The CDR3, as DNA: TGTGCCTGGAGTGTACCGGGGAATTTGGACAATGAGCAGTTCTTC.

The chain links TRBV28 to TRBJ2-7; D gene uncertain. The CDR3 is 14 amino acids. The V end lost 3 bases, the J end lost 0 bases, and 9 bases lay between the germline ends. Germline lookup yields CDR1 MDHEN and CDR2 SYDVKM. The CDR3 nucleotides read TGTGCCAGCAGTTTGTCAGCGAGCTCCTACGAGCAGTACTTC. This codes for CASSLSASSYEQYF.

The genes are TRBV30 and TRBJ1-4, with 9 positions matching TRBD1. The CDR3 sequence is 22 residues long. Germline CDR1 and CDR2: GTSNPN and SVGIG (reference sequence). The junction had 27 bases not matched to a gene; V was cut back by 3 bases and J by 4 bases. CDR3 sequence reads: CAWRPKAGQGTQTLKINEKLFF. In DNA, the CDR3 is TGTGCCTGGAGGCCAAAAGCGGGACAGGGAACCCAAACGCTCAAGATTAATGAAAAACTGTTTTTT.

V gene TRBV3-1 combines with J gene TRBJ2-1; D is uncertain. CDR1 and CDR2 (germline): LGHDT, YNNKEL (reference sequence). Trimming cost V 0 bases and J 0 bases, with 6 bases left between them. The CDR3 loop spans 15 amino acids. In DNA, the CDR3 is TGTGCCAGCAGCCAAGATAGTGGCTCCTACAATGAGCAGTTCTTC. It yields the protein CASSQDSGSYNEQFF.

V and J are TRBV4-1 and TRBJ2-3, with TRBD2 matching over 11 bases. V trimming: 3 bases; J trimming: 3 bases; junction bases outside the gene matches: 5. The CDR3 has 16 residues. The germline V gene encodes CDR1 MGHRA and CDR2 YSYEKL. The CDR3 nucleotides read TGCGCCAGCAGCCATTCTCTAGCGGGAGGTACAGATACGCAGTATTTT. Translating gives CASSHSLAGGTDTQYF.

V and J are TRBV5-1 and TRBJ2-4; TRBD1 might be the D (6 bases). V was clipped by 7 bases and J by 6 bases, with 20 bases between them. CDR1 is SGHRS and CDR2 is YFSETQ in the germline V gene. CDR3 length equals 15 residues. CDR3 nucleotide sequence: TGCGCCAGCTCGACAATTCCAGGGGCCGGAAACATTCAGTACTTC. Translated, it gives CASSTIPGAGNIQYF.

The V gene is TRBV24-1, the J gene TRBJ2-1, with a weak D call TRBD1 (5 bases). The germline V gene encodes CDR1 KGHDR and CDR2 SFDVKD. This CDR3 contains 13 residues. Trimming took 0 bases from V and 11 from J, leaving 10 bases between them. This CDR3 is CATSDLRRDKQFF. The CDR3 DNA reads as TGTGCCACCAGTGATTTGCGCAGGGATAAGCAGTTCTTC.

This chain links TRBV19 with TRBJ2-7; 9 bases are shared with TRBD1. This CDR3 has 12 amino acids. Germline V gene sequence: CDR1 LNHDA, CDR2 SQIVND (reference sequence). V dropped 6 bases and J dropped 5; count of bases not matched to a gene: 2. In nucleotides, the CDR3 is TGTGCCAGTAGACAGGGGGCGAACGAGCAGTACTTC. This gives the protein CASRQGANEQYF.

The genes are TRBV2 and TRBJ1-5; 9 nucleotides match TRBD1. Trimming removed 8 bases from V and 5 bases from J; junction bases left unmatched: 7. The germline CDR1 and CDR2 sequences are SNHLY and FYNNEI. The CDR3 is 14 amino acids. Here the CDR3 reads CASVGTGPYQPQHF. CDR3 nucleotide sequence: TGTGCCAGCGTGGGGACAGGGCCTTATCAGCCCCAGCATTTT. The whole variable domain, filled in from reference TRBV2 and TRBJ1-5, reads EPEVTQTPSHQVTQMGQEVILRCVPISNHLYFYWYRQILGQKVEFLVSFYNNEISEKSEIFDDQFSVERPDGSNFTLKIRSTKLEDSAMYFCASVGTGPYQPQHFGDGTRLSIL.

The chain combines TRBV9 with TRBJ2-7; 8 positions match TRBD1. Looked up from germline, CDR1 is SGDLS and CDR2 is YYNGEE. V was clipped by 3 bases and J by 4 bases; unmatched bases: 9. This CDR3 has 15 residues. The CDR3 here is CASSGSGDRSYEQYF. The CDR3 DNA reads as TGTGCCAGCAGCGGTAGTGGGGACAGGAGTTACGAGCAGTACTTC.

The chain combines TRBV6-6 with TRBJ2-5; tentative D call: TRBD2 (5 bases). The CDR3 is made up of 16 amino acids. Germline values: CDR1 MNHNY, CDR2 SVGAGI (reference sequence). V gave up 7 bases and J gave up 5 bases, with 23 bases separating them. In DNA form, the CDR3 reads TGTGCCAGCACCGACCACCCGGGGTCGGGCATGGAGACCCAGTACTTC. It encodes CASTDHPGSGMETQYF.

This chain uses TRBV7-3 with TRBJ2-7; 7 nucleotides align to TRBD2. V gave up 5 bases and J gave up 4 bases; unmatched junction bases: 11. The CDR3 sequence is 15 residues long. Germline V lookup: CDR1 SGHTA, CDR2 FQGTGA. The chain's CDR3 is CASSPRGRALYEQYF. In nucleotides, the CDR3 is TGTGCCAGCAGCCCCAGAGGGAGGGCCTTGTACGAGCAGTACTTC.

This rearrangement joins TRBV11-2 to TRBJ2-7; D is undetermined. V shed 6 bases and J shed 6 bases, with 12 bases lying between them. Per the germline V gene, CDR1 is SGHAT and CDR2 is FQNNGV. The CDR3 sequence is 12 residues long. CDR3 protein: CASSGIVPEQYF. The DNA for the CDR3 is TGTGCCAGCAGTGGAATTGTGCCCGAGCAGTACTTC.

This sequence joins TRBV6-5 and TRBJ2-5; tentatively, D is TRBD1 (6 bases). The germline V gene has CDR1 MNHEY and CDR2 SVGAGI. Trimming shortened V by 5 bases and J by 3 bases, and 13 bases separated the two germline ends. The CDR3 covers 14 residues. In DNA, the CDR3 is TGTGCCAGCAGTCACAGAAACAGGGAAGAGACCCAGTACTTC. This translates into CASSHRNREETQYF.

The chain carries TRBV7-6 and TRBJ2-1; D perhaps matches TRBD1 (6 bases). Germline CDR1 is SGHVS and CDR2 is FNYEAQ. V lost 2 bases, J lost 8 bases, and 7 bases lay in between. This CDR3 has 12 amino acids. The chain's CDR3 is CASSLHRDEQFF. In DNA, the CDR3 is TGTGCCAGCAGCTTACACAGGGATGAGCAGTTCTTC.

This clonotype was observed a single time. The chain is built from TRBV12-3 or TRBV12-4 and TRBJ1-5; tentatively, D is TRBD1 (5 bases). Trimming pared 6 bases from V and 4 bases from J, leaving 13 bases between. This CDR3 is built from 14 residues. The DNA for the CDR3 is TGTGCCAGCAGGAACGCGGCAGGGAATCAGCCCCAGCATTTT. Amino acids: CASRNAAGNQPQHF.

The chain recombines TRBV2 with TRBJ2-7; D may match TRBD1 or TRBD2 (5 bases each). CDR1 and CDR2 from the germline V gene are SNHLY and FYNNEI. V lost 4 bases, J lost 5 bases, and 12 bases lay in between. The CDR3 sequence is 13 residues long. CDR3 sequence (DNA): TGTGCCAGCAGTGTGGAAAGGGACGACGAGCAGTACTTC. It codes for CASSVERDDEQYF.

The chain joins TRBV2 to TRBJ2-1; TRBD2 agrees at 12 bases. Germline loops: CDR1 SNHLY, CDR2 FYNNEI. The CDR3 has 16 residues. J gave up 2 bases and V 6 bases, and 5 bases lay outside the gene matches. CDR3 DNA: TGTGCCAGCAGAGCCGGGACTAGCGGGCCCTACAATGAGCAGTTCTTC. As protein: CASRAGTSGPYNEQFF.

Here the CDR3 DNA reads TGTGCCAGCAGTGGGGTGGGGGAACTGAACACTGAAGCTTTCTTT. Protein: CASSGVGELNTEAFF. V gene TRBV25-1 combines with J gene TRBJ1-1; the D gene is possibly TRBD1 (5 bases). Between the trimmed V and J ends, which lost 4 bases and 0 bases, there was a span of 12 bases. Germline CDR1 and CDR2: MGHDK and SYGVNS. CDR3 length equals 15 residues.

This rearrangement joins TRBV7-6 to TRBJ2-7; no firm D call. CDR1 and CDR2 from the germline V gene are SGHVS and FNYEAQ. The ends were cut back, 1 base at V and 3 bases at J, with 7 bases in the middle. The CDR3 extends over 13 amino acids. CDR3 sequence (DNA): TGTGCCAGCAGCTTAGGGCCAAACTACGAGCAGTACTTC. Translating it yields CASSLGPNYEQYF.

The V gene is TRBV19, the J gene TRBJ2-7; 11 nucleotides align to TRBD2. CDR1 and CDR2 from the germline V gene are LNHDA and SQIVND (reference sequence). CDR3 length equals 15 residues. After removal of 4 bases from V and 3 bases from J, the junction contained 5 bases not matched to a gene. CDR3 loop: CASSTSGGTIYEQYF. The CDR3 DNA is TGTGCCAGTAGTACTAGCGGGGGGACTATCTACGAGCAGTACTTC. Looking up the rest from reference TRBV19 and TRBJ2-7 gives the full variable domain: DGGITQSPKYLFRKEGQNVTLSCEQNLNHDAMYWYRQDPGQGLRLIYYSQIVNDFQKGDIAEGYSVSREKKESFPLTVTSAQKNPTAFYLCASSTSGGTIYEQYFGPGTRLTVT.